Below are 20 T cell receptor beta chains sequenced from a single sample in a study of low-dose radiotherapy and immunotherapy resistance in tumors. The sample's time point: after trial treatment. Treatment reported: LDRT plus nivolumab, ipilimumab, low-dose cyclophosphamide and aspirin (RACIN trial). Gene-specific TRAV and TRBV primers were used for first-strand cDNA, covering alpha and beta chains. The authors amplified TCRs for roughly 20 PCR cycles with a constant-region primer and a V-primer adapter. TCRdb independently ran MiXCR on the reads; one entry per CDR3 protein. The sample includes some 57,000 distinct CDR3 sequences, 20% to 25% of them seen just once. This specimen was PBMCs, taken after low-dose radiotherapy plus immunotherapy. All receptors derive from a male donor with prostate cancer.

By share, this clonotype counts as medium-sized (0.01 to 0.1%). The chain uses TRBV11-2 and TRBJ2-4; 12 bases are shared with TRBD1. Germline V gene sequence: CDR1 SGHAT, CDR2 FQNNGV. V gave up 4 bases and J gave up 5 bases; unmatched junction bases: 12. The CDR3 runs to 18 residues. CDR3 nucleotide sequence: TGTGCCAGCAGCTCATCCCGCACCGGGACAGGGGGCGAAAACATTCAGTACTTC. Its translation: CASSSSRTGTGGENIQYF.

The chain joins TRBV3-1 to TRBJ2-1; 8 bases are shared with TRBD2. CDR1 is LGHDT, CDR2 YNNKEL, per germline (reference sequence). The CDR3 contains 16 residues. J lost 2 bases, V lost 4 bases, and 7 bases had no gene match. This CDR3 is CASSPGGRGAYNEQFF. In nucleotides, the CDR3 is TGTGCCAGCAGCCCCGGTGGGCGGGGGGCCTACAATGAGCAGTTCTTC.

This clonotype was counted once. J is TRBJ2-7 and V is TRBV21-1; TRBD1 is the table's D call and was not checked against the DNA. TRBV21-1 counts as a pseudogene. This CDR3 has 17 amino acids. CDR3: CASSKDRENRVVYEQYF. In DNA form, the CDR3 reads TGTGCCAGCAGCAAAGATCGGGAAAACAGGGTAGTCTACGAGCAGTACTTC.

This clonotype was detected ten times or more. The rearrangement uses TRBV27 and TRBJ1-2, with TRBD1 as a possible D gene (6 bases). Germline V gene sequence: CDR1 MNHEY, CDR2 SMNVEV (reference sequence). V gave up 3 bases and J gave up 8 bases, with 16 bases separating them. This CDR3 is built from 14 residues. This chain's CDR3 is CASSFSGARHGYTF. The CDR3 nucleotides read TGTGCCAGCAGTTTTTCAGGGGCGCGTCACGGCTACACCTTC.

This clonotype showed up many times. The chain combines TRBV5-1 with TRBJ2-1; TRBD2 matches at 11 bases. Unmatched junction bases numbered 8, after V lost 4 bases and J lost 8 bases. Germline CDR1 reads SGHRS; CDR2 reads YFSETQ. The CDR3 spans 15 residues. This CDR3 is CASSHGLAGKDEQFF. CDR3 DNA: TGCGCCAGCAGCCACGGACTAGCGGGTAAGGATGAGCAGTTCTTC.

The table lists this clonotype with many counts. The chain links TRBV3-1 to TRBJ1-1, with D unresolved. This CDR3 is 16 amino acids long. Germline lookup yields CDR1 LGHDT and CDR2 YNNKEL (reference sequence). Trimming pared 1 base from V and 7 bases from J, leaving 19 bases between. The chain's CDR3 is CASSQGGRYIDGEAFF. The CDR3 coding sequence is TGTGCCAGCAGCCAAGGAGGCCGTTACATTGACGGTGAAGCTTTCTTT. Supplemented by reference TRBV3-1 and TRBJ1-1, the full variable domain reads DTAVSQTPKYLVTQMGNDKSIKCEQNLGHDTMYWYKQDSKKFLKIMFSYNNKELIINETVPNRFSPKSPDKAHLNLHINSLELGDSAVYFCASSQGGRYIDGEAFFGQGTRLTVV.

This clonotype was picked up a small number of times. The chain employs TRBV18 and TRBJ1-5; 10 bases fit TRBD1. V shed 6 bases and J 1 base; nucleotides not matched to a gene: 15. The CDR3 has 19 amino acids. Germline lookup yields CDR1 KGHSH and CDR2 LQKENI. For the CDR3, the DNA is TGTGCCAGCTCCCGGCGGGGGGACAGGGGCCCTGGGAGCAATCAGCCCCAGCATTTT. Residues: CASSRRGDRGPGSNQPQHF. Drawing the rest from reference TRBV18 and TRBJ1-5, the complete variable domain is NAGVMQNPRHLVRRRGQEARLRCSPMKGHSHVYWYRQLPEEGLKFMVYLQKENIIDESGMPKERFSAEFPKEGPSILRIQQVVRGDSAAYFCASSRRGDRGPGSNQPQHFGDGTRLSIL.

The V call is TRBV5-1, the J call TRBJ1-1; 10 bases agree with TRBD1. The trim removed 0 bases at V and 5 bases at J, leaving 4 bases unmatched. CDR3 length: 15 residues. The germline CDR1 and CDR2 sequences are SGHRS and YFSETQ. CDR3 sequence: CASSLAWTGGTEAFF. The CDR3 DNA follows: TGCGCCAGCAGCTTGGCCTGGACAGGGGGGACTGAAGCTTTCTTT. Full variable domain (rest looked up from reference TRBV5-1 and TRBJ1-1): KAGVTQTPRYLIKTRGQQVTLSCSPISGHRSVSWYQQTPGQGLQFLFEYFSETQRNKGNFPGRFSGRQFSNSRSEMNVSTLELGDSALYLCASSLAWTGGTEAFFGQGTRLTVV.

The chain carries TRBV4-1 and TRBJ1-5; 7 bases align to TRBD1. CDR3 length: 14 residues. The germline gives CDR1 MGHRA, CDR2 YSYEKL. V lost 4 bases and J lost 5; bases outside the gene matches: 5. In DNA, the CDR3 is TGCGCCAGCAGCCTCGGGACAGCAGATCAGCCCCAGCATTTT. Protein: CASSLGTADQPQHF.

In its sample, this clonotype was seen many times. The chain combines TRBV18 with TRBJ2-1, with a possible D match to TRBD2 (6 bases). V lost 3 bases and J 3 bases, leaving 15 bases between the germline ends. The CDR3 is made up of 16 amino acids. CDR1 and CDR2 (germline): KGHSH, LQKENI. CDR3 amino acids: CASSPRDARIYNEQFF. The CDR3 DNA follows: TGTGCCAGCTCACCGCGGGACGCACGAATCTACAATGAGCAGTTCTTC.

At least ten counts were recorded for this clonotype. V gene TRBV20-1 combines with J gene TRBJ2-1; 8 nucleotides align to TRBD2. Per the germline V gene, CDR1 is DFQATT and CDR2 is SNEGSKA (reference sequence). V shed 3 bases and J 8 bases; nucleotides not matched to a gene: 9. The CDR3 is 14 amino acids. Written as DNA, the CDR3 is TGCAGTGCTAGGGTTGGGACTAGTAATTATGAGCAGTTCTTC. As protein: CSARVGTSNYEQFF.

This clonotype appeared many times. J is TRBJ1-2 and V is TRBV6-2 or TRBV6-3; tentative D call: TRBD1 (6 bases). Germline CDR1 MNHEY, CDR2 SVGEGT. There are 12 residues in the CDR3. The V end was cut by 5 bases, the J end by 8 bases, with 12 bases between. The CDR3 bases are TGTGCCAGCAGTGACTACAGGGAAGGCTACACCTTC. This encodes CASSDYREGYTF.

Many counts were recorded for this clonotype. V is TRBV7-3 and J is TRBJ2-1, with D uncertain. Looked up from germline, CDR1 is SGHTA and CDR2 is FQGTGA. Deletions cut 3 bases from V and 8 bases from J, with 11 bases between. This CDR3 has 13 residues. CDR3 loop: CASSLEPGHEQFF. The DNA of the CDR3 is TGTGCCAGCAGCTTGGAACCTGGACATGAGCAGTTCTTC.

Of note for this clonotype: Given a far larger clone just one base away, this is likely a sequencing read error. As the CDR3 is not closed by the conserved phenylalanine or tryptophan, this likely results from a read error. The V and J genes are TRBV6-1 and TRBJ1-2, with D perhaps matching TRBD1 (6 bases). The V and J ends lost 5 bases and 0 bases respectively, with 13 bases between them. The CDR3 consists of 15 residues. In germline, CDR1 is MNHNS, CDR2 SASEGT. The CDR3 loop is CASSYSGQTNYGYTL. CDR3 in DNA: TGTGCCAGCAGTTACTCGGGACAAACTAACTATGGCTACACCTTA.

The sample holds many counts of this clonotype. CDR3 coding DNA: TGTGCCAGCAGTTACTACGACGAGCAGTACTTC. Translated: CASSYYDEQYF. The chain has TRBV6-2 or TRBV6-3 and TRBJ2-7; no clear D gene. Looked up from germline, CDR1 is MNHEY and CDR2 is SVGEGT. This CDR3 spans 11 amino acids. V was pared by 1 base and J by 5 bases, with 3 bases between.

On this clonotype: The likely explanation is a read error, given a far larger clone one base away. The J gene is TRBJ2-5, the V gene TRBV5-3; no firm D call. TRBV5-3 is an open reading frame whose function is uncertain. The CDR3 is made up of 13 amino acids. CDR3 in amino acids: CVSLTLPRETQYF. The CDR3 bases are TGTGTCAGCCTGACACTGCCGAGGGAGACCCAGTACTTC.

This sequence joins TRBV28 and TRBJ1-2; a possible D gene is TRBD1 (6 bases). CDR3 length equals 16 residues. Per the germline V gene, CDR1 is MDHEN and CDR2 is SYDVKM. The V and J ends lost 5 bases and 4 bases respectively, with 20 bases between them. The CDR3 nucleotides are TGTGCCAGCAGTGATGCTGGGGGCGTCACAGTCTATGGCTACACCTTC. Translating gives CASSDAGGVTVYGYTF.

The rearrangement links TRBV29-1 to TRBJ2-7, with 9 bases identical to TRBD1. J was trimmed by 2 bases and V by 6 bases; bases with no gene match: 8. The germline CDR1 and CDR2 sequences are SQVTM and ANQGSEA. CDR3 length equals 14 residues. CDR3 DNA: TGCAGCGTCACATGGGGACAGGGACCCTACGAGCAGTACTTC. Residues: CSVTWGQGPYEQYF.

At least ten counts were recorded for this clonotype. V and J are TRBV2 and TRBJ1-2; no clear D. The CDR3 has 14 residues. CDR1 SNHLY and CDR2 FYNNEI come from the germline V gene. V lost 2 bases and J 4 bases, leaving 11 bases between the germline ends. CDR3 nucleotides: TGTGCCAGCAGTGAAATGCAACATGTCTATGGCTACACCTTC. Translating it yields CASSEMQHVYGYTF.

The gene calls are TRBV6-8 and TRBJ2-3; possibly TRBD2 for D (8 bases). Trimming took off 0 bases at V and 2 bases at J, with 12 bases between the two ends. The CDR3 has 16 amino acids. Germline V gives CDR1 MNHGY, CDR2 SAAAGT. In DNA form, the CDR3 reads TGTGCCAGCAGTTACTCTAGCGGGACAGTCACAGATACGCAGTATTTT. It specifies CASSYSSGTVTDTQYF.